This paragraph covers one T cell receptor beta chain sequence. The target antigen is unknown. Trimming took 0 bases from V and 4 from J, leaving 10 bases between them. The CDR3 length is 14 residues. Germline V gene sequence: CDR1 SGDLS, CDR2 YYNGEE. The sample is drawn from a study of graft-versus-host responses after intestinal transplantation. Study summary: As for transplant type, recipients had multivisceral, liver-intestinal, or isolated intestinal grafts. Recipients were all induced with anti-thymocyte globulin, then given tacrolimus and steroids for around three years. Points from the study as a whole: GvH clones surfaced in recipient marrow, some emerging earlier in ileum or blood. Researchers found peak circulating GvH clone levels linked to early post-transplant HvG declines.

Using immunoSEQ multiplex PCR, the repertoire was profiled, and TCRdb retains in-frame clones only, with some absent. Among 150,000 or so clones listed, about nine tenths were seen once. The origin of this receptor is a human donor who received an intestinal transplant. The rearrangement links TRBV9 to TRBJ2-5, with a tentative D call TRBD2 (5 bases). The specimen was unstimulated CD4+ T cells sorted from spleen or lymph node cells, collected before intestinal transplant. CDR3 residues: CASSVGPGIETQYF. Written as DNA, the CDR3 is TGTGCCAGCAGCGTAGGACCGGGGATAGAGACCCAGTACTTC.